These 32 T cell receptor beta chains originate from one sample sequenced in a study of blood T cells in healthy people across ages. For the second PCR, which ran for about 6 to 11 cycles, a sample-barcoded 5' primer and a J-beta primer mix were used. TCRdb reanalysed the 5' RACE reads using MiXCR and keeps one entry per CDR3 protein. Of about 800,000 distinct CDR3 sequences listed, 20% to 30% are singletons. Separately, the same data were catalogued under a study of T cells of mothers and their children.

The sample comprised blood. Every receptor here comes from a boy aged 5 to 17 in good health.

DNA of the CDR3: TGTGCCAGCAGCGTAGCTAACGATGAAAAACTGTTTTTT. Translated: CASSVANDEKLFF. This chain joins TRBV9 and TRBJ1-4, with D uncertain. This CDR3 region has 13 residues. With 0 bases removed from V and 6 bases from J, the gap between germline ends came to 6 bases. Germline V gives CDR1 SGDLS, CDR2 YYNGEE.

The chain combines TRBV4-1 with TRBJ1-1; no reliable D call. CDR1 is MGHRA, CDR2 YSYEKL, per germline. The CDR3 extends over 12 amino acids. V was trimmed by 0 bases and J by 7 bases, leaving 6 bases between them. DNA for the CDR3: TGCGCCAGCAGCCAAGACCCAAATGAAGCTTTCTTT. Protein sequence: CASSQDPNEAFF.

This CDR3 reads CASSLQDGDTQYF. The DNA of the CDR3 is TGTGCCAGCAGCTTACAGGACGGTGATACGCAGTATTTT. This rearrangement joins TRBV7-3 to TRBJ2-3; no reliable D call. The CDR3 contains 13 residues. V lost 2 bases to trimming and J lost 6 bases, with 9 bases between them. Germline CDR1 SGHTA, CDR2 FQGTGA.

Here the CDR3 DNA reads TGTGCCGCAACCGGGACCTGGACCGGGGAGCTGTTTTTT. It translates to CAATGTWTGELFF. This chain connects TRBV7-9 to TRBJ2-2; D may correspond to TRBD1 or TRBD2 (5 bases each). Between the trimmed V and J ends, which lost 11 bases and 5 bases, there was a span of 15 bases. The CDR3 is 13 residues long. The germline gives CDR1 SEHNR, CDR2 FQNEAQ (reference sequence). Together with reference TRBV7-9 and TRBJ2-2, the CDR3 gives the full variable domain: DTGVSQNPRHKITKRGQNVTFRCDPISEHNRLYWYRQTLGQGPEFLTYFQNEAQLEKSRLLSDRFSAERPKGSFSTLEIQRTEQGDSAMYLCAATGTWTGELFFGEGSRLTVL.

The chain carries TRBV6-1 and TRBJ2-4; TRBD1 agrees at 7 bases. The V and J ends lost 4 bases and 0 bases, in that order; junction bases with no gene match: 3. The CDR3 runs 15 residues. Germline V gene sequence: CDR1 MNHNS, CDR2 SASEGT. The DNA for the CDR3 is TGTGCCAGCAGTGTGAGGGGGCGAGCCAAAAACATTCAGTACTTC. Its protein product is CASSVRGRAKNIQYF.

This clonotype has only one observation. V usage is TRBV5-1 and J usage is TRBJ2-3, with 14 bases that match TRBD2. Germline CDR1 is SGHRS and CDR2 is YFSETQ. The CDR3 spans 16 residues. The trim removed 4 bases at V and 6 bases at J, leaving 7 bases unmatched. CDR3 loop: CASSPGTSGGGDTQYF. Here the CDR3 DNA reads TGCGCCAGCAGCCCCGGGACTAGCGGGGGAGGGGATACGCAGTATTTT.

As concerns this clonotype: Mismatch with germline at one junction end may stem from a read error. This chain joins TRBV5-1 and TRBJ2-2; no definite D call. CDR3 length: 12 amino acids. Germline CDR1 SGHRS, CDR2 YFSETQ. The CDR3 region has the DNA TGCGCCAGCAGCTCCCACACTGGGGAGCTGTTTTTT. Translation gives CASSSHTGELFF.

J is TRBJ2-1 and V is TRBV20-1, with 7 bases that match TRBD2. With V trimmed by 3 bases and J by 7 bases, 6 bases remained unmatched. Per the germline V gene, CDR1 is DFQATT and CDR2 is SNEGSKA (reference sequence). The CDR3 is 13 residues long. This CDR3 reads CSASGGKSNEQFF. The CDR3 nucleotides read TGCAGTGCTAGCGGGGGGAAATCAAATGAGCAGTTCTTC.

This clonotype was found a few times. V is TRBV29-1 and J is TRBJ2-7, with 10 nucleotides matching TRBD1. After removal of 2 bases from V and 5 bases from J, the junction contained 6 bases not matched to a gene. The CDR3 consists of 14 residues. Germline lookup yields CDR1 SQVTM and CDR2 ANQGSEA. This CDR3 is CSVERPGTGDEQYF. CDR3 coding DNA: TGCAGCGTTGAAAGGCCCGGGACAGGGGACGAGCAGTACTTC.

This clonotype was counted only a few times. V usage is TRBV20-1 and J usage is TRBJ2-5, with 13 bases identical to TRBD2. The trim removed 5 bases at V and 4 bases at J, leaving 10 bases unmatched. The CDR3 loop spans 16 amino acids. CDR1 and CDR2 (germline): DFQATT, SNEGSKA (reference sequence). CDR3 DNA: TGCAGTGCTCAAAGCCCGGGACTAGCGGGGTCAGAGACCCAGTACTTC. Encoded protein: CSAQSPGLAGSETQYF.

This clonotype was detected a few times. The CDR3 sequence: CASSPELARNEQFF. DNA of the CDR3: TGTGCCAGCTCACCAGAGCTAGCGCGCAATGAGCAGTTCTTC. The chain joins TRBV18 to TRBJ2-1; a weak D match, TRBD2 (6 bases). V gave up 2 bases and J gave up 6 bases, with 11 bases separating them. This CDR3 region has 14 residues. CDR1 is KGHSH, CDR2 LQKENI, per germline.

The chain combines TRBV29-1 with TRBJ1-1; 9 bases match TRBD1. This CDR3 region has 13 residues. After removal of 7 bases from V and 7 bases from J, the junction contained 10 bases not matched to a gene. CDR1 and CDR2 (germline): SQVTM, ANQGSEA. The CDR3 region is CSGTGTGWIEAFF. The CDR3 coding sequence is TGCAGCGGAACCGGGACAGGGTGGATTGAAGCTTTCTTT. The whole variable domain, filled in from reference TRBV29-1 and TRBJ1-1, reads SAVISQKPSRDICQRGTSLTIQCQVDSQVTMMFWYRQQPGQSLTLIATANQGSEATYESGFVIDKFPISRPNLTFSTLTVSNMSPEDSSIYLCSGTGTGWIEAFFGQGTRLTVV.

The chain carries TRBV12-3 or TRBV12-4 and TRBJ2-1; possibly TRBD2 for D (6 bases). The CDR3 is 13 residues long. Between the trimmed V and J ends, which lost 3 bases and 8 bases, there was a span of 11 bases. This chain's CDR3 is CASSLTSSDEQFF. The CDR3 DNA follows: TGTGCCAGCAGTTTGACTAGTTCCGATGAGCAGTTCTTC.

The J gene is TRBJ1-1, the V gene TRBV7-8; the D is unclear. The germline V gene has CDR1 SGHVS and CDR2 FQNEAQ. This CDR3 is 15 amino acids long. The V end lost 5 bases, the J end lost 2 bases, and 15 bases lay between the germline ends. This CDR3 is CASSPIATENTEAFF. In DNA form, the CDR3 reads TGTGCCAGCAGCCCAATTGCGACGGAAAACACTGAAGCTTTCTTT.

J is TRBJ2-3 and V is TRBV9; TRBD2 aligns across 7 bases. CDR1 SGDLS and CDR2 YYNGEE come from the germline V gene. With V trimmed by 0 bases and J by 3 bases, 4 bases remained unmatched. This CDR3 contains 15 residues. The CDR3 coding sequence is TGTGCCAGCAGCGTAGATGGCGGGAGAACAGATACGCAGTATTTT. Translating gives CASSVDGGRTDTQYF.

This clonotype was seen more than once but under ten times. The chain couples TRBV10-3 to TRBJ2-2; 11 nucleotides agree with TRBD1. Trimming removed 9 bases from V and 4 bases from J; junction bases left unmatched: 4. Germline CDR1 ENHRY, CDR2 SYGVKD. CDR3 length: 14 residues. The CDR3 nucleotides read TGTGCCATACGGACAGGGGGCAGCACCGGGGAGCTGTTTTTT. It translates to CAIRTGGSTGELFF.

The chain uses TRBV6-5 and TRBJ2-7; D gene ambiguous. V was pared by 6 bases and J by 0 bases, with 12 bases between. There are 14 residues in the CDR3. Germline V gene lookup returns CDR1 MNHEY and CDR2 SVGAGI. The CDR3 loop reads CASRTSRSSYEQYF. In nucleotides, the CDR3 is TGTGCCAGCAGAACCTCGAGAAGCTCCTACGAGCAGTACTTC.

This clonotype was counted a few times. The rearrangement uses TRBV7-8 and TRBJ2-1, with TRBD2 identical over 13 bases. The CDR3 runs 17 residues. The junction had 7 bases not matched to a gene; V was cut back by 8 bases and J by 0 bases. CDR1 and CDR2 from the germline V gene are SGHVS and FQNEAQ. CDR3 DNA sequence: TGTGCCAGCGGCGGACTAGCGGGGGCCAGCTCCTACAATGAGCAGTTCTTC. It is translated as CASGGLAGASSYNEQFF. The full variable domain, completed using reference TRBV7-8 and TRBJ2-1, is GAGVSQSPRYKVAKRGQDVALRCDPISGHVSLFWYQQALGQGPEFLTYFQNEAQLDKSGLPSDRFFAERPEGSVSTLKIQRTQQEDSAVYLCASGGLAGASSYNEQFFGPGTRLTVL.

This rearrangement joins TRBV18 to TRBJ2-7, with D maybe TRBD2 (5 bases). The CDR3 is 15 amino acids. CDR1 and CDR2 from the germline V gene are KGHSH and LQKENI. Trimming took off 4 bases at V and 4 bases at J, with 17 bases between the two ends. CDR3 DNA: TGTGCCAGCTCACTAGGGAGAATAACTCTTTACGAGCAGTACTTC. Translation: CASSLGRITLYEQYF. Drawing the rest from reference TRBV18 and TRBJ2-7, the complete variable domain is NAGVMQNPRHLVRRRGQEARLRCSPMKGHSHVYWYRQLPEEGLKFMVYLQKENIIDESGMPKERFSAEFPKEGPSILRIQQVVRGDSAAYFCASSLGRITLYEQYFGPGTRLTVT.

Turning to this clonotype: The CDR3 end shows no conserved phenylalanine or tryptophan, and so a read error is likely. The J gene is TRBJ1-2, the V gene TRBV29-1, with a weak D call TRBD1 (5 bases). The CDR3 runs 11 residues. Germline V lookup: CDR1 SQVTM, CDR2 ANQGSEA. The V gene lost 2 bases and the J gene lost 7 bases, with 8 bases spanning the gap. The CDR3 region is CSVESGTGYTL. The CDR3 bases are TGCAGCGTTGAATCGGGGACTGGCTACACCCTC.

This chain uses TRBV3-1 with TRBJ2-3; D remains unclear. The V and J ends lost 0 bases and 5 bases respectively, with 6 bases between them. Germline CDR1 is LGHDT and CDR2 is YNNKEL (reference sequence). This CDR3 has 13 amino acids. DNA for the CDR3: TGTGCCAGCAGCCAAGATATGAAAGATACGCAGTATTTT. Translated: CASSQDMKDTQYF.

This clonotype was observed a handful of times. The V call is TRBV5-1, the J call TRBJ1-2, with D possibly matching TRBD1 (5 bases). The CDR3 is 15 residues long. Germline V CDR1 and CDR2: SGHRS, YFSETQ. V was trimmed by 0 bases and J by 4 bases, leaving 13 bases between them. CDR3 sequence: CASSLARGLGYGYTF. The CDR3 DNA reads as TGCGCCAGCAGCTTGGCCCGGGGACTAGGCTATGGCTACACCTTC.

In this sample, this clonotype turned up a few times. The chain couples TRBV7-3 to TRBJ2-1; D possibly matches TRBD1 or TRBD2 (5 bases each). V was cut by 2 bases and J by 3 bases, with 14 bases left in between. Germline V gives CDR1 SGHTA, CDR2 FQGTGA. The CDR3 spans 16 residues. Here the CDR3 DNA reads TGTGCCAGCAGCTTACTATCCGGGGCCCTCTACAATGAGCAGTTCTTC. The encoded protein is CASSLLSGALYNEQFF.

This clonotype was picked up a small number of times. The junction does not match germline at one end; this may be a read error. CDR3 bases: TGCTGCGTTGCCCAAGGGGGCCTCTACGAGCAGTACTTC. Translated: CCVAQGGLYEQYF. The V gene is TRBV29-1, the J gene TRBJ2-5; 7 bases agree with TRBD1. With the DNA end fitting TRBJ2-7 better, the J assignment may be wrong. CDR3 size: 13 residues. Germline V gene lookup returns CDR1 SQVTM and CDR2 ANQGSEA.

This CDR3 reads CASSLGGSSDTQYF. The CDR3 bases are TGCGCCAGCAGCTTGGGGGGGAGCTCAGATACGCAGTATTTT. The V call is TRBV5-1, the J call TRBJ2-3; D may correspond to TRBD1 or TRBD2 (5 bases each). The CDR3 contains 14 residues. V was pared by 0 bases and J by 4 bases, with 9 bases between. Per germline, CDR1 SGHRS and CDR2 YFSETQ.

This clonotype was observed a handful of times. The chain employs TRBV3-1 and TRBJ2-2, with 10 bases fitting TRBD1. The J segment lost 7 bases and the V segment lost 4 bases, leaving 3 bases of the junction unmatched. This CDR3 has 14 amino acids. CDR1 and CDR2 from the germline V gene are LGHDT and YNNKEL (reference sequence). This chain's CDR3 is CASSRDRGIGELFF. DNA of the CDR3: TGTGCCAGCAGCCGGGACAGGGGAATCGGGGAGCTGTTTTTT.

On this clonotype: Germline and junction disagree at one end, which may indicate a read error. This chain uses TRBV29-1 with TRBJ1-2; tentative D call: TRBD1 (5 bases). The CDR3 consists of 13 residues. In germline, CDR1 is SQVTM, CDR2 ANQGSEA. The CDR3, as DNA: TGCAGCGTTGAAGGCGCAGGGTTCTATGACTACACCTTC. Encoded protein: CSVEGAGFYDYTF.

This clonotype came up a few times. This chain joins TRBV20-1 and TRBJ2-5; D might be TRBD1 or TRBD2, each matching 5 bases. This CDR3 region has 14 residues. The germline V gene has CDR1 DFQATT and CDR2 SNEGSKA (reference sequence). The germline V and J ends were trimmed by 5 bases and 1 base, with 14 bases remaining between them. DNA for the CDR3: TGCAGTGCTTATGATGCAGGGAGCCAAGAGACCCAGTACTTC. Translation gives CSAYDAGSQETQYF.

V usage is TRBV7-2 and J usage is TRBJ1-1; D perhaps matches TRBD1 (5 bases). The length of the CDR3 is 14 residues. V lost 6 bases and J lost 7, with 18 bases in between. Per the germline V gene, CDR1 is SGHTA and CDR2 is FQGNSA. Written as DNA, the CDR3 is TGTGCCAGCAGATTGGGGGGTTCTTCCGGTGAAGCTTTCTTT. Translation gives CASRLGGSSGEAFF.

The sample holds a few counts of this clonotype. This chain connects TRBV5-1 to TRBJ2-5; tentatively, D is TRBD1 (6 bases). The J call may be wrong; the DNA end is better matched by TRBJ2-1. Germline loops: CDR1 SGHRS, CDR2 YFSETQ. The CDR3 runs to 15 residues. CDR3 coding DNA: TGCGCCAGCGAGGAAGGGCAGGGACATATCAATGAGCAGTTCTTC. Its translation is CASEEGQGHINEQFF.

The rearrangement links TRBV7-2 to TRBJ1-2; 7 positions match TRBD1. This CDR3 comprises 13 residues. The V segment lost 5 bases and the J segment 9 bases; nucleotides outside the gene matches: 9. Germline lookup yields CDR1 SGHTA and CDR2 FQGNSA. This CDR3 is CASSSKRDSRYTF. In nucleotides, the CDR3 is TGTGCCAGCAGCAGTAAACGGGACAGTCGCTACACCTTC.

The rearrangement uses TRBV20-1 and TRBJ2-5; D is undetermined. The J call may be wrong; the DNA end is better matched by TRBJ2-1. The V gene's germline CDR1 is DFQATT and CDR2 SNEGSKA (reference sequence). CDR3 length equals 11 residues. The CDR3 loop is CSALEPDEQFF. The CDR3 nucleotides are TGCAGTGCTTTGGAGCCAGATGAGCAGTTCTTC.